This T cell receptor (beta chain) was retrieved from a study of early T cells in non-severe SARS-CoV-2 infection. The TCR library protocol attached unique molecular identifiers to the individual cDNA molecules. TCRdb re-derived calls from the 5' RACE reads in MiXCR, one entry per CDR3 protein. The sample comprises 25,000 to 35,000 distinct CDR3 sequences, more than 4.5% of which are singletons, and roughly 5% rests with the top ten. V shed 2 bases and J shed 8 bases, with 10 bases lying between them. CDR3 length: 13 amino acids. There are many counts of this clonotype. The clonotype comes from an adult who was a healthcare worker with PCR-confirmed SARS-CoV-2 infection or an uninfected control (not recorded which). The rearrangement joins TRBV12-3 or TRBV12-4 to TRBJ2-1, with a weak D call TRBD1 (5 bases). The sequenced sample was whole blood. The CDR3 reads CASSLNRHYEQFF. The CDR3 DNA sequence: TGTGCCAGCAGTTTAAACAGGCACTATGAGCAGTTCTTC.